The rows below give T cell receptor beta chains drawn from one sample of a study of a mutant IDH1 vaccine in newly diagnosed glioma. No antigen is known for these receptors. Some clones are missing from TCRdb's copy, which holds only in-frame ones; the method was immunoSEQ multiplex PCR. The sample holds just over 80,000 clones; 85% are singletons and the top ten take about 2.2%. Sample: PBMCs, taken from a glioma patient whose treatment included an IDH1 peptide vaccine. The source of these receptors is a young man with glioma. Some clones in this sample may be carry-over from other donors' samples. CDR3s include the opening cysteine and the closing phenylalanine or tryptophan. Fields, in order: D gene, J gene, clone size, V gene, CDR3 protein, CDR3 DNA. The D gene is left open where the match is weak. Rows may omit the clone size; those that give it use once, few, many or a size class.

TRBD2 TRBJ2-3 . TRBV25-1 CASTPGGGPTDTQYF TGTGCCAGCACTCCGGGGGGAGGCCCCACAGATACGCAGTATTTT
. TRBJ2-3 . TRBV7-2 CASPSDPGDTQYF TGTGCCAGCCCTTCGGATCCGGGAGATACGCAGTATTTT
. TRBJ2-1 . TRBV15 CATSRGGGYNEQFF TGTGCCACCAGTAGGGGCGGCGGCTACAATGAGCAGTTCTTC
. TRBJ1-6 . TRBV7-2 CASSLTGDSPLHF TGTGCCAGCAGCTTAACGGGGGATTCACCCCTCCACTTT
. TRBJ2-3 . TRBV7-9 CASSLDTQYF TGTGCCAGCAGCTTGGATACGCAGTATTTT
TRBD2 TRBJ2-5 . TRBV30 CAWNSGGRGEQYF TGTGCCTGGAACAGCGGGGGCCGAGGAGAGCAGTACTTC
. TRBJ1-1 . TRBV9 CASSATGGNTEAFF TGTGCCAGCAGCGCGACAGGTGGGAACACTGAAGCTTTCTTT
. TRBJ1-2 . TRBV19 CASIGGVYGYTF TGTGCCAGTATCGGCGGCGTCTATGGCTACACCTTC
TRBD2 TRBJ2-3 . TRBV5-1 CASSLGTSGTDTQYF TGCGCCAGCAGCCTCGGGACTAGCGGCACAGATACGCAGTATTTT
. TRBJ1-2 . TRBV29-1 CSVEGLGANYGYTF TGCAGCGTTGAGGGGCTGGGGGCCAACTATGGCTACACCTTC
TRBD2 TRBJ2-1 . TRBV11-2 CASSSNRLAGRFNNEQFF TGTGCCAGCAGCTCCAATCGACTAGCGGGGAGATTCAACAATGAGCAGTTCTTC
. TRBJ1-1 . TRBV27 CASSSNSGGVTEAFF TGTGCCAGCAGTTCGAATAGCGGGGGGGTCACTGAAGCTTTCTTT
. TRBJ1-2 . TRBV2 CASSVDGRLYGYTF TGTGCCAGCAGTGTTGATGGGCGCCTCTATGGCTACACCTTC
. TRBJ2-7 once TRBV21-1 CASSKATGHSYEQYF TGTGCCAGCAGCAAAGCAACGGGACACTCCTACGAGCAGTACTTC
. TRBJ1-2 . TRBV19 CASSIDRDGYTF TGTGCCAGTAGTATAGATAGGGATGGCTACACCTTC